The sequence of this T cell receptor (beta chain) was determined in a study of blood T cell repertoires in COVID-19. Study at large: T cells, B-cell-depleted T cells, or PBMCs provided the cDNA or gDNA that served as material.

Measured with immunoSEQ multiplex PCR; TCRdb has only the in-frame clones, and not every one. The profile shows approximately 440,000 clones, 90% of them singletons. V was pared by 5 bases and J by 3 bases, with 21 bases of the junction left unmatched. This CDR3 is 21 amino acids long. Germline CDR1 and CDR2: LNHDA and SQIVND (reference sequence). The sequence came from a man between 18 and 35 years old who had recovered from COVID-19. This chain uses TRBV19 with TRBJ2-2; 10 bases align to TRBD1. The specimen sequenced was PBMCs or T cells enriched from blood (not recorded which). This chain's CDR3 is CASSLPGQGLVGYEDTGELFF. The DNA for the CDR3 is TGTGCCAGTAGTCTTCCGGGACAGGGGCTCGTAGGCTACGAAGACACCGGGGAGCTGTTTTTT.